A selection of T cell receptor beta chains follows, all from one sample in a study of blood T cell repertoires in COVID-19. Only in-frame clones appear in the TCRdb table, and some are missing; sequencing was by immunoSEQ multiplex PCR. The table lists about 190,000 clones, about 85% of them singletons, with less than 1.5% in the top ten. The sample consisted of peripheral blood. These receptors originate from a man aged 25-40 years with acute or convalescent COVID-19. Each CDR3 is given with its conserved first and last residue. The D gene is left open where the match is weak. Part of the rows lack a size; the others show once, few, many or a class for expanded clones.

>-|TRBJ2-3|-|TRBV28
TGTGCCAGCAGTTTCCCAGCGTCAGGCACAGATACGCAGTATTTT
CASSFPASGTDTQYF
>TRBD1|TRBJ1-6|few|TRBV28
TGTGCCAGCAGTTTTCATGCAGGGGGCAAGAGGAATTCACCCCTCCACTTT
CASSFHAGGKRNSPLHF
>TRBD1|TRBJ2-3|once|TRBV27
TGTGCCAGCAGGCCACGGACAGGGGGCCCAGATACGCAGTATTTT
CASRPRTGGPDTQYF
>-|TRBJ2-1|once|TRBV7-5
TGTGCCAGAAGCTTACCGAAAGCGGGAGCGGGCAACGACAATGAGCAGTTCTTC
CARSLPKAGAGNDNEQFF
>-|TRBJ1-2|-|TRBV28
TGTGCCAGCATCAATCCGGGGTATGGCTACACCTTC
CASINPGYGYTF
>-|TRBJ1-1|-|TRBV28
TGTGCCAGCAGTTTCAAAACTGAAGCTTTCTTT
CASSFKTEAFF
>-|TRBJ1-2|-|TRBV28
TGTGCCAGCAGTTTATCAGTCTATGGCTACACCTTC
CASSLSVYGYTF
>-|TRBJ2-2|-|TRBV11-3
TGTGCCAGCAGCTCTAGCGTAGGGGTCACCGGGGAGCTGTTTTTT
CASSSSVGVTGELFF
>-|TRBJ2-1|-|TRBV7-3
TGTGCCAGCAGCTTAGGTTCTAGCCCAAATGAGCAGTTCTTC
CASSLGSSPNEQFF
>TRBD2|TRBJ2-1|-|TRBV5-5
TGTGCCAGCAGCTTGGGAGGACTAGCGGGGATTGAGCAGTTCTTC
CASSLGGLAGIEQFF
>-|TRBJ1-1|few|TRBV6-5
TGTGCCAGCAGAATACGGCGGGAAACTGAAGCTTTCTTT
CASRIRRETEAFF
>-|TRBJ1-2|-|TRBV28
TGTGCCAGCAGTTCCACCCCGACCAGGACTTATGGCTACACCTTC
CASSSTPTRTYGYTF
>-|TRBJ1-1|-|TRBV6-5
TGTGCCAGCGGCCGGGGGGCCCCTGAAGCTTTCTTT
CASGRGAPEAFF
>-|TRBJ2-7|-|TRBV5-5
TGTGCCAGCAGCATAACAGGCCCGAGCTCCTACGAGCAGTACTTC
CASSITGPSSYEQYF
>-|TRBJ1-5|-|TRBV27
TGTGCCAGCAGTTTGCACAGACATCAGCCCCAGCATTTT
CASSLHRHQPQHF
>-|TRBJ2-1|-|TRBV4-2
TGTGCCAGCAGCCAAGATATGGGGCAAGAGCAGTTCTTC
CASSQDMGQEQFF
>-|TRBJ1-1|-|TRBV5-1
TGCGCCAGCAGCTTGGCTGCAGGGGTTCACACTGAAGCTTTCTTT
CASSLAAGVHTEAFF